The present TCR beta chain was sequenced within a study of T cells after yellow fever vaccination. Notes on the study in general: Abundant clonotypes (contaminants from the bulk population) could be present in FACS-sorted repertoires. The appearance of a small share of clonotypes in both CD4 and CD8 compartments was observed.

TCRdb passed the 5' RACE reads through MiXCR, listing each CDR3 protein once. Here the sample spans around 300,000 distinct CDR3 sequences, 13% being singletons. The CDR3 spans 15 residues. The V and J ends lost 6 bases and 2 bases, in that order; junction bases with no gene match: 4. This clonotype was observed a handful of times. Its specificity is unknown. Sequenced here: CD4+ T cells sorted from PBMCs, sampled 45 days after the yellow fever booster vaccination. The V gene is TRBV12-3 or TRBV12-4, the J gene TRBJ2-6; 7 bases fit TRBD2. This clonotype was sampled from a man aged 25-45 years who received the YFV17D yellow fever vaccine. CDR3 protein: CASRSTSAGANVLTF. The CDR3 DNA reads TGTGCCAGCAGGTCAACTAGCGCTGGGGCCAACGTCCTGACTTTC.